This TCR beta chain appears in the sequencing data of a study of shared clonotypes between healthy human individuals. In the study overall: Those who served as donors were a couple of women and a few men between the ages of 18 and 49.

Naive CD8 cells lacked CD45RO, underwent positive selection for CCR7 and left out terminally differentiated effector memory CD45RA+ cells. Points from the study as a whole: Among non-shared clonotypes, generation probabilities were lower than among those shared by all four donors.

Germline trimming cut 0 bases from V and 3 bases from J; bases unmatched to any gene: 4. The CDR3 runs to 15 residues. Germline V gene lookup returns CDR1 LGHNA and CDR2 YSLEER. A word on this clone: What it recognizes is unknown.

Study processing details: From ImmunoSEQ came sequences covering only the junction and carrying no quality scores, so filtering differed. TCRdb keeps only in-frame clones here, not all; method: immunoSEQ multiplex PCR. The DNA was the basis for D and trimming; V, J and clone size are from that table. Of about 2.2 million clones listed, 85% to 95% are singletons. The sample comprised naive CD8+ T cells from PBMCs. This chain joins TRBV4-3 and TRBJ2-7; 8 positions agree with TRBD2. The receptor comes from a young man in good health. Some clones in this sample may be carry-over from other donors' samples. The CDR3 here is CASSQDETSVYEQYF. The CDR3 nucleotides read TGCGCCAGCAGCCAAGATGAGACTAGCGTCTACGAGCAGTACTTC.